The 22 T cell receptor beta chains presented below share a single source sample, sequenced in a study of blood T cell repertoires in COVID-19. Method: immunoSEQ multiplex PCR; TCRdb's copy keeps in-frame clones and lacks some. The data show 470,000 or so clones, roughly 85% seen once. Specimen: PBMCs or T cells enriched from blood (not recorded which). The receptors stem from a woman aged 18-29 years with acute COVID-19.

The CDR3 nucleotides read TGTGCCAGCAGCTACTCCCAAGAGACCCAGTACTTC. This codes for CASSYSQETQYF. This chain uses TRBV7-9 with TRBJ2-5, with D hard to call. Trimming took off 4 bases at V and 1 base at J, with 4 bases between the two ends. The CDR3 contains 12 residues. CDR1 is SEHNR and CDR2 is FQNEAQ in the germline V gene (reference sequence).

The V and J genes are TRBV28 and TRBJ2-7; 7 bases agree with TRBD1. Trimming removed 5 bases from V and 3 bases from J; junction bases left unmatched: 7. Germline CDR1 reads MDHEN; CDR2 reads SYDVKM. The CDR3 extends over 14 amino acids. The CDR3 nucleotides are TGTGCCAGCAGTCAAAAGCCAGGGGGCTACGAGCAGTACTTC. Translated, it gives CASSQKPGGYEQYF.

The chain couples TRBV25-1 to TRBJ1-2; 7 bases match TRBD1. From germline, CDR1 is MGHDK and CDR2 SYGVNS. CDR3 size: 13 residues. Germline trimming cut 7 bases from V and 8 bases from J; bases unmatched to any gene: 10. This CDR3 is CASTQGGAGGYTF. CDR3 nucleotides: TGTGCCAGCACCCAAGGGGGCGCTGGGGGCTACACCTTC.

The chain combines TRBV7-2 with TRBJ1-2; the match to TRBD1 covers 9 bases. This CDR3 contains 14 residues. Germline assignment: CDR1 SGHTA and CDR2 FQGNSA. With 5 bases clipped from V and 5 bases from J, the junction kept 6 bases outside the gene matches. CDR3 in amino acids: CASSLGQGGYGYTF. CDR3 DNA sequence: TGTGCCAGCAGCCTGGGACAGGGTGGTTATGGCTACACCTTC.

CDR3 amino acids: CASSLDTGNTIYF. The CDR3 nucleotides read TGTGCCAGCAGCTTAGACACGGGAAACACCATATATTTT. This chain links TRBV7-2 with TRBJ1-3; D remains unclear. Germline lookup yields CDR1 SGHTA and CDR2 FQGNSA. V shed 1 base and J shed 4 bases, with 5 bases lying between them. The length of the CDR3 is 13 residues.

The chain joins TRBV9 to TRBJ1-5; 9 bases align to TRBD1. Germline assignment: CDR1 SGDLS and CDR2 YYNGEE. The V and J ends lost 4 bases and 7 bases, in that order; junction bases with no gene match: 9. The CDR3 runs to 15 residues. CDR3 DNA: TGTGCCAGCAGCCCGGGGACAGGGCTAGAGCAGCCCCAGCATTTT. It translates to CASSPGTGLEQPQHF.

V gene TRBV3-1 (or the pseudogene TRBV3-2) combines with J gene TRBJ1-2; TRBD1 agrees at 7 bases. Unmatched junction bases numbered 3, after V lost 4 bases and J lost 1 base. CDR1 LGHDT and CDR2 YNNKEL come from the germline V gene (reference sequence). The CDR3 runs to 14 residues. CDR3 sequence: CASSPGGINYGYTF. For the CDR3, the DNA is TGTGCCAGCAGCCCAGGGGGGATTAACTATGGCTACACCTTC.

V gene TRBV2 combines with J gene TRBJ2-3, with D possibly TRBD1 on 5 matching bases. Per the germline V gene, CDR1 is SNHLY and CDR2 is FYNNEI. The CDR3 runs to 14 residues. Trimming pared 6 bases from V and 3 bases from J, leaving 13 bases between. The CDR3 coding sequence is TGTGCCAGCAGAGGGGATTTCGGGACAGATACGCAGTATTTT. It specifies CASRGDFGTDTQYF.

The V and J genes are TRBV19 and TRBJ2-7, with 9 bases matching TRBD1. The CDR3 consists of 15 residues. Germline lookup yields CDR1 LNHDA and CDR2 SQIVND (reference sequence). Unmatched junction bases numbered 4, after V lost 1 base and J lost 3 bases. CDR3 sequence reads: CASSIVGTGLYEQYF. The DNA of the CDR3 is TGTGCCAGTAGTATAGTGGGGACAGGGCTCTACGAGCAGTACTTC.

This rearrangement joins TRBV5-1 to TRBJ1-4; 10 nucleotides line up with TRBD1. V lost 4 bases to trimming and J lost 4 bases; unmatched junction nucleotides: 7. Per germline, CDR1 SGHRS and CDR2 YFSETQ. The CDR3 spans 16 residues. The CDR3 sequence is CASSLGTGVLNEKLFF. The DNA for the CDR3 is TGCGCCAGCAGCCTCGGGACAGGGGTCCTTAATGAAAAACTGTTTTTT.

The chain is built from TRBV5-5 and TRBJ2-1; no reliable D call. Deletions cut 4 bases from V and 5 bases from J, with 16 bases between. This CDR3 is 15 amino acids long. Germline CDR1 reads SGHKS; CDR2 reads YYEKEE (reference sequence). CDR3 loop: CASSLGGRQDNEQFF. CDR3 coding DNA: TGTGCCAGCAGCCTCGGTGGTCGGCAGGACAATGAGCAGTTCTTC. The complete variable domain, with remaining parts taken from reference TRBV5-5 and TRBJ2-1, reads DAGVTQSPTHLIKTRGQQVTLRCSPISGHKSVSWYQQVLGQGPQFIFQYYEKEERGRGNFPDRFSARQFPNYSSELNVNALLLGDSALYLCASSLGGRQDNEQFFGPGTRLTVL.

This chain links TRBV27 with TRBJ1-4; 7 bases are a match to TRBD1. Germline V gives CDR1 MNHEY, CDR2 SMNVEV (reference sequence). CDR3 length equals 15 residues. With V trimmed by 5 bases and J by 4 bases, 7 bases remained unmatched. The CDR3 protein is CASSETGTGNEKLFF. Written as DNA, the CDR3 is TGTGCCAGCAGTGAGACAGGGACGGGTAATGAAAAACTGTTTTTT.

The rearrangement joins TRBV5-6 to TRBJ1-1, with D possibly being TRBD1 (6 bases). Trimming removed 6 bases at V and 0 bases at J, with 12 bases between. Germline V lookup: CDR1 SGHDT, CDR2 YYEEEE. The length of the CDR3 is 14 residues. CDR3 protein: CASKQGPMNTEAFF. As DNA, the CDR3 is TGTGCCAGCAAGCAGGGGCCTATGAACACTGAAGCTTTCTTT.

This chain connects TRBV28 to TRBJ1-2; 9 positions match TRBD1. J lost 7 bases, V lost 7 bases, and 4 bases had no gene match. This CDR3 region has 12 residues. Per germline, CDR1 MDHEN and CDR2 SYDVKM. The CDR3, as DNA: TGTGCCAGCAAACAGGGGGCCGCTGGCTACACCTTC. Amino acids: CASKQGAAGYTF.

This clone occurred once. The rearrangement links TRBV5-4 to TRBJ1-2; 8 bases align to TRBD1. Trimming cost V 2 bases and J 8 bases; bases outside gene matches: 11. The length of the CDR3 is 15 residues. Per the germline V gene, CDR1 is SGHNT and CDR2 is YYREEE (reference sequence). In DNA, the CDR3 is TGTGCCAGCAGCTTACAGTTCGACAGGGGTCGAGGCTACACCTTC. As protein: CASSLQFDRGRGYTF.

V gene TRBV10-3 combines with J gene TRBJ2-1; 9 bases fit TRBD1. Germline CDR1 is ENHRY and CDR2 is SYGVKD. The ends lost 6 bases at V and 6 bases at J; junction bases unmatched: 6. The CDR3 extends over 14 amino acids. The CDR3 DNA follows: TGTGCCATCAGCGGGACAGGGAGGTCCAATGAGCAGTTCTTC. It specifies CAISGTGRSNEQFF.

The chain carries TRBV6-6 and TRBJ2-7; D uncertain. This CDR3 is 14 amino acids long. Germline CDR1 MNHNY, CDR2 SVGAGI (reference sequence). The ends were cut back, 6 bases at V and 3 bases at J, with 15 bases in the middle. As DNA, the CDR3 is TGTGCCAGCAGGTATGGTAGCAGTGACTACGAGCAGTACTTC. Its protein is CASRYGSSDYEQYF.

The V and J genes are TRBV9 and TRBJ1-1; a weak D match, TRBD1 (5 bases). The CDR3 consists of 14 residues. V lost 0 bases and J 5 bases, leaving 11 bases between the germline ends. Germline V gives CDR1 SGDLS, CDR2 YYNGEE. The CDR3 coding sequence is TGTGCCAGCAGCGTAGGGACACCGCGAACTGAAGCTTTCTTT. Its protein is CASSVGTPRTEAFF.

The rearrangement joins TRBV4-1 to TRBJ2-7; possible D gene TRBD1, 5 bases. Germline loops: CDR1 MGHRA, CDR2 YSYEKL. The CDR3 runs 14 residues. V lost 1 base and J lost 9, with 16 bases in between. CDR3 DNA: TGCGCCAGCAGCCAAGTGCAGGGAACGGTAGGGCAGTACTTC. Its protein is CASSQVQGTVGQYF.

The V gene is TRBV11-2, the J gene TRBJ2-1; D might be TRBD2 (6 bases). V lost 4 bases and J lost 8, with 12 bases in between. Germline assignment: CDR1 SGHAT and CDR2 FQNNGV. The CDR3 runs 13 residues. CDR3 in DNA: TGTGCCAGCAGCTCGGGGGTAGCCGATGAGCAGTTCTTC. Amino acids: CASSSGVADEQFF.

The chain recombines TRBV19 with TRBJ1-1, with 9 bases lining up with TRBD1. CDR1 and CDR2 from the germline V gene are LNHDA and SQIVND (reference sequence). The CDR3 spans 14 residues. V was clipped by 4 bases and J by 4 bases; unmatched bases: 4. The CDR3 here is CASSSVQGATEAFF. CDR3 sequence (DNA): TGTGCCAGTAGTAGCGTACAGGGGGCCACTGAAGCTTTCTTT.

This clone was detected once. The chain links TRBV6-5 to TRBJ1-2; 9 bases agree with TRBD1. Germline CDR1 and CDR2: MNHEY and SVGAGI. The trim removed 6 bases at V and 4 bases at J, leaving 6 bases unmatched. The CDR3 length is 14 residues. CDR3 loop: CASRKQGAGYGYTF. The DNA of the CDR3 is TGTGCCAGCAGGAAACAGGGGGCAGGCTATGGCTACACCTTC.